This T cell receptor (beta chain) emerged from a study of T cell changes during pregnancy in multiple sclerosis. Sequencing was performed with immunoSEQ multiplex PCR; in TCRdb, only in-frame clones are kept and a portion is missing. This table has about 83,000 clones, roughly 96% appearing once. CDR3 length: 13 amino acids. The ends were cut back, 6 bases at V and 5 bases at J, with 13 bases in the middle. Per germline, CDR1 MNHEY and CDR2 SMNVEV (reference sequence). The chain is built from TRBV27 and TRBJ1-2; D unresolved. The clonotype was recovered from a female donor with multiple sclerosis, enrolled in a pregnancy study. The sample here was peripheral blood, taken in the second trimester of pregnancy. This CDR3 reads CASSGNNPYGYTF. The CDR3 DNA sequence: TGTGCCAGCAGCGGTAATAACCCTTATGGCTACACCTTC.